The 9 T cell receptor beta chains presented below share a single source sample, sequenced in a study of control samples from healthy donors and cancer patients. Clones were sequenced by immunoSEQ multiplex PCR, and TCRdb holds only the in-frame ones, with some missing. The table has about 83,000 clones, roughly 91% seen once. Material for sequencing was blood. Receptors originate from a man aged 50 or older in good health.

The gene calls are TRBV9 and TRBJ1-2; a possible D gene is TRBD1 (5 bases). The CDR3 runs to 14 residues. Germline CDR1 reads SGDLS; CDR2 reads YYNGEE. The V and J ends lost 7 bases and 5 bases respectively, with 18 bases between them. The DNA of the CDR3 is TGTGCCAGCTCCAGACGACAGACGATATATGGCTACACCTTC. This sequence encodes CASSRRQTIYGYTF.

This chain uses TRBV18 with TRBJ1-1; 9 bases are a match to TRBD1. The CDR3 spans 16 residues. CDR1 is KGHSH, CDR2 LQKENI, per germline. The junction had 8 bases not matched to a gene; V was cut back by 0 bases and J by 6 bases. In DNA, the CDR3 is TGTGCCAGCTCACCACCGACAGGGGGGGGAGGACCTGAAGCTTTCTTT. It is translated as CASSPPTGGGGPEAFF.

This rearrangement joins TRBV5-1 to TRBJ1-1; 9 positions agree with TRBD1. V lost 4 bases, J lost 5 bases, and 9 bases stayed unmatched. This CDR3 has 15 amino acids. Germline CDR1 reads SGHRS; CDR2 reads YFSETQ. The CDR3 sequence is CASSRTGEVVTEAFF. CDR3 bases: TGCGCCAGCAGCCGGACAGGGGAGGTAGTGACTGAAGCTTTCTTT.

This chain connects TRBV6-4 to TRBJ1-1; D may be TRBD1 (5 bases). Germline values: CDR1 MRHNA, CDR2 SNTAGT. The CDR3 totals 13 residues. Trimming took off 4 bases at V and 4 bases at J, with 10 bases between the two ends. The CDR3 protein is CASSARASTEAFF. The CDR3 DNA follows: TGTGCCAGCAGTGCCAGGGCCTCCACTGAAGCTTTCTTT.

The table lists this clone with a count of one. This chain's CDR3 is CSVGGGWNTEAFF. In DNA form, the CDR3 reads TGCAGCGTTGGTGGGGGCTGGAACACTGAAGCTTTCTTT. V and J are TRBV29-1 and TRBJ1-1, with D perhaps matching TRBD1 (6 bases). Per germline, CDR1 SQVTM and CDR2 ANQGSEA. The V gene lost 4 bases and the J gene lost 1 base, with 10 bases spanning the gap. The CDR3 length is 13 residues.

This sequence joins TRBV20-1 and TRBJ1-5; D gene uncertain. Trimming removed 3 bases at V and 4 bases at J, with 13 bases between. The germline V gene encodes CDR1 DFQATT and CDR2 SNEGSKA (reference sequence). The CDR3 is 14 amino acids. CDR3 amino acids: CSASLPQPNQPQHF. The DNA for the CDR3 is TGCAGTGCTAGTCTGCCCCAGCCGAATCAGCCCCAGCATTTT.

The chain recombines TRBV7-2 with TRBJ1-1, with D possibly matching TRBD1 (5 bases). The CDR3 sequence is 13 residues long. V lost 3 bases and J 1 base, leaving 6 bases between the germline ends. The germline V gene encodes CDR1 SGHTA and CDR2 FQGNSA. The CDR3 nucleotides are TGTGCCAGCAGCTTGGGGGAGAACACTGAAGCTTTCTTT. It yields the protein CASSLGENTEAFF.

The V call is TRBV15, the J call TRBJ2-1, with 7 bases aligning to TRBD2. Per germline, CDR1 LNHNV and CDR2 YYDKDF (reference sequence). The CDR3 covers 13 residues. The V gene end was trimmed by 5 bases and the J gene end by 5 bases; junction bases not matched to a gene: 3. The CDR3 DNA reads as TGTGCCACCAGCCAACTAGCGAACAATGAGCAGTTCTTC. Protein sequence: CATSQLANNEQFF.

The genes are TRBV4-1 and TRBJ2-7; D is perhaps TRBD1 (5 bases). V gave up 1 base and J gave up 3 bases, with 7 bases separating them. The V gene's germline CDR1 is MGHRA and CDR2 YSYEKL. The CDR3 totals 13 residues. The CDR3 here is CASSQGTGYEQYF. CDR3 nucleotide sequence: TGCGCCAGCAGCCAAGGTACAGGCTACGAGCAGTACTTC.